This T cell receptor (beta chain) originates from a study of T cells in Graves' hyperthyroidism and ophthalmopathy. General observations from the study: Before onset, by a median of approximately 6.2 months, the model predicted ophthalmopathy.

This clonotype came up once. Antigen: not known. RNA transcripts yielded amplified TCR beta CDR3 regions. TCR CDR3 underwent first-round RT-PCR with the HTBI primer set. TCRdb redid the calling of the multiplex PCR reads with MiXCR, one entry per CDR3 protein. The table lists around 400,000 distinct CDR3 sequences, about 25% of them singletons. V lost 7 bases, J lost 5 bases, and 11 bases lay in between. This CDR3 contains 12 residues. Germline loops: CDR1 LNHDA, CDR2 SQIVND (reference sequence). Diagnosis rested on symptoms, serum thyroxine and TRAb, thyroid ultrasound, and orbital computed tomography.

This sequence was found in a man over 45 with Graves' hyperthyroidism. J is TRBJ1-1 and V is TRBV19; tentatively, D is TRBD1 (5 bases). Sequenced input: blood. The CDR3 DNA reads as TGTGCCAGTACCGAGGGGTTAACTGAAGCTTTCTTT. Translated: CASTEGLTEAFF.